This TCR beta chain was captured by sequencing in a study of cytotoxic CD8 clonotypes in ibrutinib-treated CLL. Trimming left V 1 base short and J 3 bases short, with 7 bases between. The germline CDR1 and CDR2 sequences are GTSNPN and SVGIG (reference sequence). CDR3 length equals 12 residues. Profiled with immunoSEQ multiplex PCR; TCRdb holds only in-frame clones, not every one. Of approximately 130,000 clones in the sample, 80% to 85% are singletons; the top ten hold 3.3%. The V call is TRBV30, the J call TRBJ2-7; D uncertain. This receptor was obtained from a human donor with chronic lymphocytic leukemia. The specimen was PBMCs, collected after 24 months of ibrutinib treatment. Here the CDR3 reads CAWSAPGYEQYF. In nucleotides, the CDR3 is TGTGCCTGGAGTGCCCCAGGCTACGAGCAGTACTTC.